The 29 T cell receptor beta chains listed next were all sequenced from one sample in a study of response to subunit inactivated influenza vaccine. TCRdb analysed the RT-PCR reads with MiXCR anew, one entry per CDR3 protein. The sample carries hundreds of thousands of distinct CDR3 sequences, around 10% recorded once. This same sample was also part of a study on T cells expressing NK-cell markers. That paper states: TCR beta libraries carry UMIs added by 5'RACE template switching.

Material: PBMCs from blood, obtained on the day of vaccination. The receptors derive from a man between 50 and 59 years old who received an inactivated influenza vaccine.

The chain is built from TRBV12-3 or TRBV12-4 and TRBJ2-5, with TRBD2 as a possible D gene (5 bases). Trimming took 2 bases from V and 3 from J, leaving 7 bases between them. This CDR3 has 13 residues. CDR3 coding DNA: TGTGCCAGCAGTTTAAGGAGGAAAGAGACCCAGTACTTC. Translated: CASSLRRKETQYF.

The chain is built from TRBV4-1 and TRBJ1-4, with D uncertain. The CDR3 length is 19 residues. Trimming took off 0 bases at V and 0 bases at J, with 17 bases between the two ends. Germline lookup yields CDR1 MGHRA and CDR2 YSYEKL. The CDR3 loop is CASSQDSGQEFATNEKLFF. In nucleotides, the CDR3 is TGCGCCAGCAGCCAAGATTCCGGGCAGGAGTTTGCAACTAATGAAAAACTGTTTTTT.

This clonotype has a handful of counts. This rearrangement joins TRBV20-1 to TRBJ1-5; D is ambiguous. Germline CDR1 DFQATT, CDR2 SNEGSKA (reference sequence). With 0 bases removed from V and 3 bases from J, the gap between germline ends came to 15 bases. The CDR3 consists of 16 residues. CDR3 amino acids: CSARDPIPQLNQPQHF. The CDR3 DNA reads as TGCAGTGCTAGAGATCCCATTCCCCAACTCAATCAGCCCCAGCATTTT.

Only a few counts were recorded for this clonotype. This chain joins TRBV25-1 and TRBJ1-6; 7 bases line up with TRBD1. The junction had 3 bases not matched to a gene; V was cut back by 6 bases and J by 4 bases. This CDR3 comprises 14 residues. CDR1 MGHDK and CDR2 SYGVNS come from the germline V gene. The CDR3 loop reads CASSPGQYNSPLHF. CDR3 coding DNA: TGTGCCAGCAGCCCGGGACAGTATAATTCACCCCTCCACTTT.

There are a few counts of this clonotype. J is TRBJ2-3 and V is TRBV27, with D unclear. This CDR3 is built from 14 residues. Looked up from germline, CDR1 is MNHEY and CDR2 is SMNVEV (reference sequence). V was cut by 6 bases and J by 1 base, with 11 bases left in between. This chain's CDR3 is CASRGTPGTDTQYF. The CDR3 DNA reads TGTGCCAGCAGGGGTACTCCTGGCACAGATACGCAGTATTTT.

A few counts support this clonotype. V usage is TRBV5-8 and J usage is TRBJ1-1, with D unresolved. Germline CDR1 reads SGHTS; CDR2 reads YDEGEE. The CDR3 totals 14 residues. V shed 0 bases and J shed 1 base, with 7 bases lying between them. The DNA of the CDR3 is TGTGCCAGCAGCTTGGGACTGCAGAACACTGAAGCTTTCTTT. It codes for CASSLGLQNTEAFF.

This clonotype was observed at least ten times. The chain has TRBV7-6 and TRBJ2-2; D ambiguous. Germline CDR1 reads SGHVS; CDR2 reads FNYEAQ. CDR3 length: 14 amino acids. With 3 bases removed from V and 1 base from J, the gap between germline ends came to 6 bases. In nucleotides, the CDR3 is TGTGCCAGCAGCTTGTGGGAGAACACCGGGGAGCTGTTTTTT. This translates into CASSLWENTGELFF. The complete variable domain, with remaining parts taken from reference TRBV7-6 and TRBJ2-2, reads GAGVSQSPRYKVTKRGQDVALRCDPISGHVSLYWYRQALGQGPEFLTYFNYEAQQDKSGLPNDRFSAERPEGSISTLTIQRTEQRDSAMYRCASSLWENTGELFFGEGSRLTVL.

This rearrangement joins TRBV6-5 to TRBJ2-6; D is possibly TRBD1 (5 bases). V lost 2 bases and J 0 bases, leaving 14 bases between the germline ends. The CDR3 extends over 18 amino acids. Per the germline V gene, CDR1 is MNHEY and CDR2 is SVGAGI. The CDR3 loop reads CASSYGASLLSGANVLTF. The CDR3 region has the DNA TGTGCCAGCAGTTACGGGGCCTCCCTTCTCTCTGGGGCCAACGTCCTGACTTTC.

Points on this clonotype: This may come from a read error, since a much larger clone is one base off. The chain is built from TRBV7-2 and TRBJ2-7; unclear D gene. This CDR3 comprises 13 residues. From germline, CDR1 is SGHTA and CDR2 FQGNSA. In DNA form, the CDR3 reads TGTGCCGGCAGCTTATGGGGTTCCTACGAGCAGTACTTC. Its protein product is CAGSLWGSYEQYF.

This chain links TRBV12-3 or TRBV12-4 with TRBJ1-5; no definite D call. Trimming cost V 0 bases and J 7 bases, with 10 bases left between them. The CDR3 covers 14 residues. CDR3 in amino acids: CASSLARRIQPQHF. CDR3 in DNA: TGTGCCAGCAGTTTAGCTCGCAGGATCCAGCCCCAGCATTTT.

This clonotype was found a few times. This chain connects TRBV14 to TRBJ2-5, with 7 positions matching TRBD2. CDR3 size: 15 residues. Trimming at V came to 5 bases and at J to 0 bases, leaving 6 bases not matched to a gene. Germline V gene data show CDR1 as SGHDN and CDR2 as FVKESK. CDR3: CASSEGTTYQETQYF. The CDR3 coding sequence is TGTGCCAGCAGCGAAGGGACTACCTACCAAGAGACCCAGTACTTC.

This clonotype was seen more than once but under ten times. V usage is TRBV5-1 and J usage is TRBJ2-2, with 9 nucleotides matching TRBD2. The ends lost 3 bases at V and 0 bases at J; junction bases unmatched: 12. Per germline, CDR1 SGHRS and CDR2 YFSETQ. The CDR3 covers 19 residues. The CDR3 region has the DNA TGCGCCAGCAGCTCCCCTTTGACTAGCGGCCTACCGAACACCGGGGAGCTGTTTTTT. As protein: CASSSPLTSGLPNTGELFF.

This clonotype has a single count. The chain employs TRBV5-1 and TRBJ2-7, with 10 bases lining up with TRBD1. This CDR3 region has 14 residues. With 3 bases clipped from V and 5 bases from J, the junction kept 5 bases outside the gene matches. Germline V gives CDR1 SGHRS, CDR2 YFSETQ. The CDR3 region is CASSWKDRGNEQYF. The DNA for the CDR3 is TGCGCCAGCAGCTGGAAGGACAGGGGGAACGAGCAGTACTTC.

The sample holds many counts of this clonotype. The V gene is TRBV20-1, the J gene TRBJ2-1, with 8 bases identical to TRBD2. Trimming removed 3 bases from V and 12 bases from J; junction bases left unmatched: 13. The CDR3 consists of 14 residues. Germline V gene lookup returns CDR1 DFQATT and CDR2 SNEGSKA (reference sequence). CDR3 in amino acids: CSASSGNSGKGQFF. The DNA for the CDR3 is TGCAGTGCTAGCTCGGGGAATAGCGGGAAAGGGCAGTTCTTC.

This clonotype is a singleton in its sample. This chain links TRBV12-3 or TRBV12-4 with TRBJ1-1; D unclear. CDR3 length: 13 residues. Trimming pared 5 bases from V and 0 bases from J, leaving 7 bases between. The CDR3 coding sequence is TGTGCCAGCAGTCCTGCGGTGAACACTGAAGCTTTCTTT. This codes for CASSPAVNTEAFF.

The DNA for the CDR3 is TGTGCCAGCACCGTAGGACAGGCCTCCTACGAGCAGTACTTC. It yields the protein CASTVGQASYEQYF. The chain is built from TRBV7-2 and TRBJ2-7, with 7 bases that match TRBD1. The germline CDR1 and CDR2 sequences are SGHTA and FQGNSA. The ends lost 7 bases at V and 0 bases at J; junction bases unmatched: 6. There are 14 residues in the CDR3.

This clonotype was recorded at least ten times. This sequence joins TRBV5-1 and TRBJ2-7, with 8 bases aligning to TRBD1. CDR1 is SGHRS, CDR2 YFSETQ, per germline. Trimming removed 5 bases from V and 0 bases from J; junction bases left unmatched: 1. The CDR3 has 13 amino acids. The CDR3 sequence: CASRQGGSYEQYF. CDR3 sequence (DNA): TGCGCCAGCAGACAGGGGGGCTCCTACGAGCAGTACTTC.

The chain combines TRBV3-1 with TRBJ2-1; TRBD2 agrees at 12 bases. The J segment lost 5 bases and the V segment lost 8 bases, leaving 7 bases of the junction unmatched. The CDR3 covers 15 residues. Looked up from germline, CDR1 is LGHDT and CDR2 is YNNKEL (reference sequence). This CDR3 reads CASELAGGWDNEQFF. The CDR3 nucleotides are TGTGCCAGCGAACTAGCGGGAGGTTGGGACAATGAGCAGTTCTTC.

This clonotype was seen only a few times. V gene TRBV20-1 combines with J gene TRBJ2-7; 7 nucleotides agree with TRBD1. CDR1 and CDR2 from the germline V gene are DFQATT and SNEGSKA (reference sequence). The CDR3 is 14 amino acids. J gave up 2 bases and V 5 bases, and 9 bases lay outside the gene matches. This chain's CDR3 is CSAGPPGQTYEQYF. CDR3 DNA: TGCAGTGCTGGGCCCCCGGGACAGACCTACGAGCAGTACTTC.

The chain employs TRBV20-1 and TRBJ2-5; the match to TRBD1 covers 12 bases. Trimming took 6 bases from V and 4 from J; bases not matched to a gene: 12. This CDR3 comprises 16 residues. Germline loops: CDR1 DFQATT, CDR2 SNEGSKA (reference sequence). This chain's CDR3 is CSAPRDRGRVGETQYF. The CDR3 region has the DNA TGCAGTGCCCCAAGGGACAGGGGGCGAGTCGGAGAGACCCAGTACTTC.

In its sample, this clonotype was seen a few times. The CDR3 region is CASGWDRGSYEQYF. CDR3 in DNA: TGTGCCAGCGGCTGGGACAGGGGGTCCTACGAGCAGTACTTC. This rearrangement joins TRBV12-3 or TRBV12-4 to TRBJ2-7; 11 bases agree with TRBD1. Trimming at V came to 8 bases and at J to 1 base, leaving 4 bases not matched to a gene. The CDR3 runs to 14 residues.

This clonotype has more than one count but fewer than ten. The chain recombines TRBV20-1 with TRBJ2-2, with 11 positions matching TRBD2. V dropped 5 bases and J dropped 2; count of bases not matched to a gene: 1. CDR1 and CDR2 from the germline V gene are DFQATT and SNEGSKA (reference sequence). The CDR3 covers 14 residues. This CDR3 reads CSAGTSGNTGELFF. For the CDR3, the DNA is TGCAGTGCTGGGACTAGCGGTAACACCGGGGAGCTGTTTTTT.

This clonotype was picked up a small number of times. J is TRBJ2-3 and V is TRBV20-1, with D unresolved. This CDR3 contains 15 residues. Trimming took off 6 bases at V and 2 bases at J, with 18 bases between the two ends. Germline V gives CDR1 DFQATT, CDR2 SNEGSKA (reference sequence). The CDR3 loop is CSAGYKRGVTDTQYF. For the CDR3, the DNA is TGCAGTGCCGGATATAAGCGTGGAGTCACAGATACGCAGTATTTT.

This clonotype was observed many times. The chain combines TRBV6-2 or TRBV6-3 with TRBJ2-7; D gene uncertain. CDR1 is MNHEY and CDR2 is SVGEGT in the germline V gene. Trimming removed 3 bases from V and 3 bases from J, with 12 bases in between. This CDR3 is built from 14 residues. In DNA form, the CDR3 reads TGTGCCAGCAGTTATGCAGCGTTAGACTACGAGCAGTACTTC. It is translated as CASSYAALDYEQYF.

Here the CDR3 reads CASSLAAGGGYEQFF. CDR3 coding DNA: TGCGCCAGCAGCTTGGCCGCCGGGGGGGGCTATGAGCAGTTCTTC. The chain has TRBV5-1 and TRBJ2-1; TRBD2 matches at 8 bases. The CDR3 has 15 residues. The germline V gene encodes CDR1 SGHRS and CDR2 YFSETQ. With V trimmed by 0 bases and J by 8 bases, 7 bases remained unmatched.

The chain's CDR3 is CSVGGTANTGELFF. The CDR3 DNA sequence: TGCAGCGTTGGCGGCACCGCGAACACCGGGGAGCTGTTTTTT. The rearrangement joins TRBV29-1 to TRBJ2-2; D remains unclear. The CDR3 length is 14 residues. Trimming stripped 4 bases from V and 0 bases from J, with 9 bases between. In germline, CDR1 is SQVTM, CDR2 ANQGSEA.

V and J are TRBV20-1 and TRBJ2-1; D call uncertain. The V gene lost 5 bases and the J gene lost 6 bases, with 23 bases spanning the gap. The CDR3 has 16 residues. Per germline, CDR1 DFQATT and CDR2 SNEGSKA (reference sequence). The DNA for the CDR3 is TGCAGTGCTCTACCACTACAATTACGACTGGTCAATGAGCAGTTCTTC. Translated: CSALPLQLRLVNEQFF.

This clonotype was counted many times. The chain recombines TRBV5-6 with TRBJ2-1; a possible D gene is TRBD2 (5 bases). V lost 2 bases, J lost 0 bases, and 12 bases lay in between. The CDR3 loop spans 16 amino acids. The germline gives CDR1 SGHDT, CDR2 YYEEEE. Here the CDR3 reads CASSFFSGSSYNEQFF. In DNA, the CDR3 is TGTGCCAGCAGCTTTTTTTCGGGGAGCTCCTACAATGAGCAGTTCTTC.

This clonotype was seen a few times. The chain recombines TRBV12-3 or TRBV12-4 with TRBJ2-1, with D possibly TRBD2 on 7 matching bases. V lost 6 bases to trimming and J lost 9 bases, with 9 bases between them. This CDR3 has 11 amino acids. CDR3 loop: CASRGGGEQFF. CDR3 in DNA: TGTGCCAGCAGGGGAGGGGGTGAGCAGTTCTTC.